This TCR beta chain was obtained from a study of blood T cell repertoires in COVID-19. The ends were cut back, 5 bases at V and 2 bases at J, with 16 bases in the middle. The CDR3 is 16 residues long. Per the germline V gene, CDR1 is SGHVS and CDR2 is FQNEAQ. This clone was detected a few times. The study recruited people aged roughly 18 to 95 years across roughly 25 US areas. Data came from immunoSEQ multiplex PCR; TCRdb stores just in-frame clones and leaves some out. The repertoire includes about 310,000 clones, about 91% of them detected once, and approximately 9.8% sits in the top ten. The sequencing sample was made of PBMCs or T cells enriched from blood (not recorded which). The J gene is TRBJ2-1, the V gene TRBV7-8; perhaps TRBD2 as D (5 bases). This TCR was recovered from a woman in her 40s who had recovered from COVID-19. In nucleotides, the CDR3 is TGTGCCAGCAGCAAAGGCACCCGGGAAACCTACAATGAGCAGTTCTTC. It encodes CASSKGTRETYNEQFF. The variable domain in full, with the rest retrieved from reference TRBV7-8 and TRBJ2-1, is GAGVSQSPRYKVAKRGQDVALRCDPISGHVSLFWYQQALGQGPEFLTYFQNEAQLDKSGLPSDRFFAERPEGSVSTLKIQRTQQEDSAVYLCASSKGTRETYNEQFFGPGTRLTVL.